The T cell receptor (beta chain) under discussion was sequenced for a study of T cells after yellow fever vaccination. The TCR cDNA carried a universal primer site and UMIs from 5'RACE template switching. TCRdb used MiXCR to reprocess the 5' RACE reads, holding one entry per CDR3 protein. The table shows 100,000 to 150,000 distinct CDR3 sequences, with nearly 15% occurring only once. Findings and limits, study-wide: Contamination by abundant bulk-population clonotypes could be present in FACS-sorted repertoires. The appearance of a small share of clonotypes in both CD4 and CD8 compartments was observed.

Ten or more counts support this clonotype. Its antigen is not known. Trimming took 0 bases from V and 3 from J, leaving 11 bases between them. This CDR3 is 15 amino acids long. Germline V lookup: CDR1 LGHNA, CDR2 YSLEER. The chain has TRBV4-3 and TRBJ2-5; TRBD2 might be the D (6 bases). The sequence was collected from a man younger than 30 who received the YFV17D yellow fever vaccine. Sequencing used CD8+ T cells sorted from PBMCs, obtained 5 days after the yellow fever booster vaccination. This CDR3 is CASSQDAGSEETQYF. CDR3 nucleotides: TGCGCCAGCAGCCAAGATGCGGGGTCAGAAGAGACCCAGTACTTC.